What follows is one TCR beta chain and its context. The entry originates in a study of T cell changes during pregnancy in multiple sclerosis. Germline-derived CDR1 and CDR2 are KGHSH and LQKENI. The CDR3 is 20 amino acids. V was cut by 1 base and J by 0 bases, with 22 bases left in between. The protocol was immunoSEQ multiplex PCR, while the TCRdb copy is restricted to in-frame clones and leaves out a portion. The sample has 65,000 to 85,000 clones; under 95% are singletons. The gene calls are TRBV18 and TRBJ1-3; D may be TRBD1 (6 bases). The sequenced sample was peripheral blood, obtained after pregnancy. The TCR comes from a female donor with multiple sclerosis, enrolled in a pregnancy study. The CDR3 nucleotides read TGTGCCAGCTCACCACTAGATACGGCCAGGGGTCCCCTCTCTGGAAACACCATATATTTT. Its translation: CASSPLDTARGPLSGNTIYF.